Below are 28 T cell receptor beta chains sequenced from a single sample in a study of cytomegalovirus exposure and HLA in healthy donors. Amplification used 60 Vbeta primers and 13 Jbeta primers. The repertoire was sequenced with immunoSEQ multiplex PCR; TCRdb's copy has only in-frame clones and lacks some. The sample includes approximately 160,000 clones, over 70% of them seen just once. Sequencing input: PBMCs. These receptors originate from a man between 50 and 59 years old in good health and CMV-seropositive.

The rearrangement links TRBV6-6 to TRBJ2-7, with 7 bases identical to TRBD2. CDR3 length: 13 residues. CDR1 is MNHNY, CDR2 SVGAGI, per germline (reference sequence). With V trimmed by 5 bases and J by 2 bases, 3 bases remained unmatched. CDR3 DNA: TGTGCCAGCAGTCTGGGGGGGACCTACGAGCAGTACTTC. Its translation is CASSLGGTYEQYF.

The sample holds one count of this clone. The chain recombines TRBV2 with TRBJ2-7; D unresolved. Germline V gene lookup returns CDR1 SNHLY and CDR2 FYNNEI. V lost 2 bases and J 6 bases, leaving 5 bases between the germline ends. The CDR3 runs to 11 residues. This CDR3 is CASSEWPEQYF. As DNA, the CDR3 is TGTGCCAGCAGTGAATGGCCCGAGCAGTACTTC.

For the CDR3, the DNA is TGTGCCAGCAGTGAATATAGGGGCAGGGAGGAAGAAAAACTGTTTTTT. Translation gives CASSEYRGREEEKLFF. The chain is built from TRBV25-1 and TRBJ1-4; weak D call: TRBD1 (5 bases). Germline CDR1 MGHDK, CDR2 SYGVNS. The CDR3 has 16 amino acids. Deletions cut 0 bases from V and 8 bases from J, with 16 bases between.

The rearrangement uses TRBV2 and TRBJ1-2; 7 bases match TRBD1. Germline-derived CDR1 and CDR2 are SNHLY and FYNNEI. Trimming removed 0 bases from V and 5 bases from J; junction bases left unmatched: 3. CDR3 length: 14 amino acids. DNA of the CDR3: TGTGCCAGCAGTGAAGCTCTGACAGGGTATGGCTACACCTTC. As protein: CASSEALTGYGYTF.

This clone appeared once. This sequence joins TRBV9 and TRBJ2-2; 11 bases map to TRBD2. Germline values: CDR1 SGDLS, CDR2 YYNGEE. The V and J ends lost 0 bases and 7 bases, in that order; junction bases with no gene match: 2. The CDR3 spans 15 residues. DNA of the CDR3: TGTGCCAGCAGCGTAGCGGGACTAGCGGACGGGGAGCTGTTTTTT. Its protein product is CASSVAGLADGELFF.

This clone was counted only a few times. The chain carries TRBV6-1 and TRBJ1-5; 8 bases line up with TRBD1. The CDR3 consists of 14 residues. The J segment lost 6 bases and the V segment lost 2 bases, leaving 3 bases of the junction unmatched. Per the germline V gene, CDR1 is MNHNS and CDR2 is SASEGT. The CDR3: CASSEQGAGQPQHF. In nucleotides, the CDR3 is TGTGCCAGCAGTGAACAGGGGGCGGGTCAGCCCCAGCATTTT.

This rearrangement joins TRBV6-5 to TRBJ2-1; 14 bases fit TRBD2. The CDR3 length is 15 residues. Losses at the gene ends were 8 bases for V and 8 bases for J; bases not matched to a gene: 8. Germline lookup yields CDR1 MNHEY and CDR2 SVGAGI. CDR3 nucleotide sequence: TGTGCCAGCCGGGGACTAGCGGGGGCCCTCCATGAGCAGTTCTTC. This translates into CASRGLAGALHEQFF.

V is TRBV11-2 and J is TRBJ1-1; D gene uncertain. The CDR3 loop spans 12 amino acids. Germline V gene sequence: CDR1 SGHAT, CDR2 FQNNGV. V dropped 5 bases and J dropped 4 bases, with 8 bases sitting between them. The CDR3: CASSVEFTEAFF. CDR3 in DNA: TGTGCCAGCAGCGTCGAGTTCACTGAAGCTTTCTTT.

The chain's CDR3 is CAWSVGWASGSHEQYF. For the CDR3, the DNA is TGTGCCTGGAGTGTAGGCTGGGCTAGCGGGTCTCACGAGCAGTACTTC. The chain couples TRBV30 to TRBJ2-7; 8 nucleotides agree with TRBD2. Germline CDR1 and CDR2: GTSNPN and SVGIG (reference sequence). The CDR3 extends over 16 amino acids. V dropped 0 bases and J dropped 5; count of bases not matched to a gene: 12.

The CDR3 here is CASSLLAGVSETQYF. CDR3 sequence (DNA): TGTGCCAGTAGTCTACTAGCGGGGGTGTCGGAGACCCAGTACTTC. The chain is built from TRBV19 and TRBJ2-5, with 11 bases aligning to TRBD2. V was pared by 5 bases and J by 5 bases, with 7 bases of the junction left unmatched. Germline assignment: CDR1 LNHDA and CDR2 SQIVND (reference sequence). This CDR3 is 15 amino acids long.

This chain joins TRBV4-1 and TRBJ2-5, with 10 bases matching TRBD2. Germline loops: CDR1 MGHRA, CDR2 YSYEKL. The CDR3 covers 16 residues. V was pared by 0 bases and J by 5 bases, with 6 bases of the junction left unmatched. DNA for the CDR3: TGCGCCAGCAGCCAAGACGCTAGCGGGGGTGGTGAGACCCAGTACTTC. It yields the protein CASSQDASGGGETQYF.

V gene TRBV5-5 combines with J gene TRBJ1-1; tentative D call: TRBD1 (5 bases). The germline V gene has CDR1 SGHKS and CDR2 YYEKEE (reference sequence). The CDR3 is 14 amino acids. Trimming removed 9 bases from V and 0 bases from J, with 15 bases in between. This CDR3 reads CATNHRSMNTEAFF. In DNA form, the CDR3 reads TGTGCCACGAACCACAGGAGTATGAACACTGAAGCTTTCTTT.

This sequence joins TRBV29-1 and TRBJ2-1; TRBD2 aligns across 8 bases. This CDR3 comprises 16 residues. Trimming removed 0 bases from V and 1 base from J; junction bases left unmatched: 5. Germline V CDR1 and CDR2: SQVTM, ANQGSEA. The CDR3 sequence: CSVEEGVAGSYNEQFF. The CDR3, as DNA: TGCAGCGTTGAAGAGGGGGTAGCGGGATCCTACAATGAGCAGTTCTTC.

The chain employs TRBV15 and TRBJ1-4; unclear D gene. The CDR3 has 14 amino acids. The V end lost 1 base, the J end lost 6 bases, and 9 bases lay between the germline ends. Germline-derived CDR1 and CDR2 are LNHNV and YYDKDF (reference sequence). CDR3 DNA: TGTGCCACCAGCAGAGTAACCTCAGATGAAAAACTGTTTTTT. It translates to CATSRVTSDEKLFF.

J is TRBJ1-3 and V is TRBV6-5, with D possibly matching TRBD1 (6 bases). V was trimmed by 4 bases and J by 8 bases, leaving 12 bases between them. This CDR3 spans 13 amino acids. Germline CDR1 is MNHEY and CDR2 is SVGAGI. The CDR3 here is CASSWAPGDTIYF. CDR3 DNA sequence: TGTGCCAGCAGTTGGGCCCCAGGGGACACCATATATTTT.

The chain uses TRBV2 and TRBJ1-6; tentatively, D is TRBD1 (6 bases). Germline-derived CDR1 and CDR2 are SNHLY and FYNNEI. Trimming removed 7 bases at V and 8 bases at J, with 12 bases between. The CDR3 totals 13 residues. The CDR3 nucleotides are TGTGCCAGCAACAACTACAGGGATTCACCCCTCCACTTT. This encodes CASNNYRDSPLHF.

The chain recombines TRBV29-1 with TRBJ2-5; TRBD2 matches at 14 bases. The germline gives CDR1 SQVTM, CDR2 ANQGSEA. J was trimmed by 2 bases and V by 7 bases; bases with no gene match: 6. The CDR3 contains 15 residues. The chain's CDR3 is CSATSGRARQETQYF. CDR3 bases: TGCAGCGCGACTAGCGGGAGGGCTCGGCAAGAGACCCAGTACTTC.

The sample holds a few counts of this clone. As DNA, the CDR3 is TGCGCCAGCAGCCAAAGGCCCCCGGGACACCCCTACGAGCAGTACTTC. Translation gives CASSQRPPGHPYEQYF. The V call is TRBV4-3, the J call TRBJ2-7; tentative D call: TRBD1 (6 bases). V lost 2 bases and J lost 2, with 16 bases in between. This CDR3 has 16 residues. Germline V lookup: CDR1 LGHNA, CDR2 YSLEER.

The chain joins TRBV5-4 to TRBJ2-3; 7 positions agree with TRBD2. Per the germline V gene, CDR1 is SGHNT and CDR2 is YYREEE (reference sequence). CDR3 length equals 15 residues. Unmatched junction bases numbered 5, after V lost 3 bases and J lost 1 base. CDR3 in DNA: TGTGCCAGCAGCTCTAGCGGAGTGGGCACAGATACGCAGTATTTT. Amino acid sequence: CASSSSGVGTDTQYF.

The chain has TRBV19 and TRBJ1-6; D is ambiguous. Germline CDR1 LNHDA, CDR2 SQIVND (reference sequence). This CDR3 region has 13 residues. The ends were cut back, 9 bases at V and 8 bases at J, with 14 bases in the middle. The CDR3 DNA follows: TGTGCCAGCTCGGAGCCCTGGGATTCACCCCTCCACTTT. Translated, it gives CASSEPWDSPLHF.

This chain links TRBV5-1 with TRBJ2-7; 13 bases match TRBD2. J lost 3 bases, V lost 0 bases, and 12 bases had no gene match. The CDR3 is 19 residues long. Looked up from germline, CDR1 is SGHRS and CDR2 is YFSETQ. DNA of the CDR3: TGCGCCAGCAGCTTGGCCGGGACTAGCGGGAACGTTCGGGTCTACGAGCAGTACTTC. Protein product: CASSLAGTSGNVRVYEQYF.

This sequence joins TRBV7-9 and TRBJ1-1; 8 bases fit TRBD1. Germline lookup yields CDR1 SEHNR and CDR2 FQNEAQ (reference sequence). Unmatched junction bases numbered 9, after V lost 5 bases and J lost 7 bases. CDR3 length: 14 amino acids. The chain's CDR3 is CASSVRDRWDEAFF. The CDR3 DNA is TGTGCCAGCAGCGTCCGGGACAGGTGGGATGAAGCTTTCTTT.

The chain carries TRBV10-1 and TRBJ1-6; tentative D call: TRBD1 (6 bases). V lost 6 bases and J lost 2, with 14 bases in between. This CDR3 is built from 16 residues. Germline-derived CDR1 and CDR2 are WNHNN and SYGVQD (reference sequence). The CDR3 loop reads CASRLPGVAYNSPLHF. In DNA form, the CDR3 reads TGCGCCAGCAGACTACCAGGGGTCGCCTATAATTCACCCCTCCACTTT.

The chain recombines TRBV18 with TRBJ1-1; the D is unclear. There are 14 residues in the CDR3. V was cut by 6 bases and J by 1 base, with 12 bases left in between. The germline V gene encodes CDR1 KGHSH and CDR2 LQKENI. In nucleotides, the CDR3 is TGTGCCAGCTCGTGGTCAGGCAGGAACACTGAAGCTTTCTTT. Translating it yields CASSWSGRNTEAFF.

V gene TRBV12-5 combines with J gene TRBJ2-1, with TRBD2 matching 7 bases. Unmatched junction bases numbered 11, after V lost 0 bases and J lost 9 bases. Germline CDR1 is LGHNT and CDR2 is FRNRAP. The CDR3 contains 16 residues. The CDR3 DNA sequence: TGTGCTAGTGGTTTGGTACTCTCGGGAGGTTCGGGTGAGCAGTTCTTC. Translating it yields CASGLVLSGGSGEQFF. Combining the CDR3 with reference TRBV12-5 and TRBJ2-1 gives the whole variable domain DARVTQTPRHKVTEMGQEVTMRCQPILGHNTVFWYRQTMMQGLELLAYFRNRAPLDDSGMPKDRFSAEMPDATLATLKIQPSEPRDSAVYFCASGLVLSGGSGEQFFGPGTRLTVL.

The V and J genes are TRBV7-9 and TRBJ1-1; no clear D. Trimming stripped 3 bases from V and 4 bases from J, with 9 bases between. Looked up from germline, CDR1 is SEHNR and CDR2 is FQNEAQ (reference sequence). CDR3 length: 13 residues. The CDR3 nucleotides are TGTGCCAGCAGCTTGAGAGAAGCCACTGAAGCTTTCTTT. Its translation: CASSLREATEAFF.

This chain connects TRBV5-1 to TRBJ2-7, with D possibly being TRBD1 (5 bases). The V gene lost 4 bases and the J gene lost 5 bases, with 19 bases spanning the gap. CDR3 length: 15 amino acids. CDR1 and CDR2 (germline): SGHRS, YFSETQ. The CDR3: CASSPGHGTGHEQYF. The CDR3 DNA is TGCGCCAGCAGCCCTGGACATGGTACCGGGCACGAGCAGTACTTC. Using reference TRBV5-1 and TRBJ2-7 for the parts outside the CDR3, the full variable domain is KAGVTQTPRYLIKTRGQQVTLSCSPISGHRSVSWYQQTPGQGLQFLFEYFSETQRNKGNFPGRFSGRQFSNSRSEMNVSTLELGDSALYLCASSPGHGTGHEQYFGPGTRLTVT.

V is TRBV27 and J is TRBJ2-7; 9 bases agree with TRBD1. Germline V lookup: CDR1 MNHEY, CDR2 SMNVEV (reference sequence). With V trimmed by 4 bases and J by 2 bases, 9 bases remained unmatched. This CDR3 region has 16 residues. The CDR3 reads CASSYLGTGRTYEQYF. CDR3 nucleotides: TGTGCCAGCAGTTACCTCGGGACAGGGCGGACCTACGAGCAGTACTTC.